The sequence of this T cell receptor beta chain was determined in a study of shared clonotypes between healthy human individuals. At the level of the study: Donors were a couple of women and a few men aged 18 to 49.

Positively selected for CCR7, the CD45RO-negative cells used as naive CD8 cells excluded terminally differentiated effector memory CD45RA+ cells. Every immunoSEQ plate was one replicate of a subset's evenly spread DNA. The input for sorted-subset replicate PCRs was around 0.2 ug DNA, about 30,000 T cell genomes. TCRdb's copy holds only in-frame clones and misses some; the assay was immunoSEQ multiplex PCR. The sample consists of 1.5 million to 2.5 million clones, about 95% of them appearing once. Trimming removed 5 bases at V and 2 bases at J, with 15 bases between. From germline, CDR1 is SNHLY and CDR2 FYNNEI. The CDR3 totals 15 residues.

The receptor comes from a young man in good health. The chain carries TRBV2 and TRBJ2-5, with D hard to call. The sample comprised naive CD8+ T cells sorted from blood. CDR3 sequence: CASSPTRPTQETQYF. Here the CDR3 DNA reads TGTGCCAGCAGTCCAACTCGGCCTACTCAAGAGACCCAGTACTTC.